The 19 T cell receptor beta chains below were found in one sample sequenced in a study of cytomegalovirus exposure and HLA in healthy donors. In the PCR, 60 Vbeta and 13 Jbeta primers were used. Profiled with immunoSEQ multiplex PCR; TCRdb holds only in-frame clones, not every one. The table records 110,000 to 150,000 clones, around 10% of them present only once. Source material: PBMCs. All receptors come from a man aged 50-60 years in good health and CMV-seronegative.

The J gene is TRBJ2-2, the V gene TRBV7-8; weak D call: TRBD2 (5 bases). Trimming pared 7 bases from V and 8 bases from J, leaving 14 bases between. CDR3 length: 13 amino acids. The germline V gene encodes CDR1 SGHVS and CDR2 FQNEAQ. CDR3 nucleotides: TGTGCCAGCAAGGAGGCCCTCGCGGGGGAGCTGTTTTTT. Protein sequence: CASKEALAGELFF.

CDR3 sequence reads: CASSSTGLVYGYTF. In DNA form, the CDR3 reads TGTGCCAGCAGCTCGACAGGGTTGGTCTATGGCTACACCTTC. This sequence joins TRBV7-3 and TRBJ1-2; 7 nucleotides match TRBD1. V lost 4 bases, J lost 4 bases, and 6 bases stayed unmatched. The germline V gene encodes CDR1 SGHTA and CDR2 FQGTGA. There are 14 residues in the CDR3. The full variable domain, its missing parts supplied by reference TRBV7-3 and TRBJ1-2, is GAGVSQTPSNKVTEKGKYVELRCDPISGHTALYWYRQSLGQGPEFLIYFQGTGAADDSGLPNDRFFAVRPEGSVSTLKIQRTERGDSAVYLCASSSTGLVYGYTFGSGTRLTVV.

This sequence joins TRBV10-1 and TRBJ2-5; D might be TRBD2 (6 bases). V lost 0 bases and J 4 bases, leaving 9 bases between the germline ends. This CDR3 is built from 14 residues. Germline V gives CDR1 WNHNN, CDR2 SYGVQD (reference sequence). CDR3 protein: CASSESTGVETQYF. The CDR3 DNA reads as TGCGCCAGCAGTGAGTCGACGGGGGTAGAGACCCAGTACTTC.

The chain recombines TRBV28 with TRBJ1-2; D is undetermined. The ends were cut back, 6 bases at V and 3 bases at J, with 20 bases in the middle. The CDR3 is 16 amino acids. Looked up from germline, CDR1 is MDHEN and CDR2 is SYDVKM. CDR3 sequence (DNA): TGTGCCAGCAGCCCGCGGGTCATCCGCATCCACTATGGCTACACCTTC. Translated: CASSPRVIRIHYGYTF.

This clone has only a few counts. The chain joins TRBV12-5 to TRBJ2-2, with D perhaps TRBD1 (6 bases). Trimming took off 8 bases at V and 1 base at J, with 8 bases between the two ends. CDR3 length: 13 amino acids. The V gene's germline CDR1 is LGHNT and CDR2 FRNRAP. CDR3 bases: TGTGCTAGTAGACAGGAGAACACCGGGGAGCTGTTTTTT. Amino acid sequence: CASRQENTGELFF.

This clone occurred a few times. The chain couples TRBV19 to TRBJ2-7, with TRBD2 matching over 9 bases. Germline CDR1 reads LNHDA; CDR2 reads SQIVND (reference sequence). The V and J ends lost 4 bases and 0 bases, in that order; junction bases with no gene match: 4. The CDR3 runs to 15 residues. The CDR3 coding sequence is TGTGCCAGTAGTAGTAGCGGGGGTCTCTCCTACGAGCAGTACTTC. Translation gives CASSSSGGLSYEQYF.

This clone was observed a few times. The chain employs TRBV27 and TRBJ1-4; perhaps TRBD1 as D (5 bases). Trimming took off 4 bases at V and 0 bases at J, with 18 bases between the two ends. Per the germline V gene, CDR1 is MNHEY and CDR2 is SMNVEV (reference sequence). This CDR3 comprises 18 residues. The CDR3 reads CASSSPGGGVATNEKLFF. The CDR3 DNA is TGTGCCAGCAGTTCCCCTGGGGGAGGGGTTGCAACTAATGAAAAACTGTTTTTT.

This clone has only a few counts. The rearrangement joins TRBV4-1 to TRBJ1-1; D is undetermined. Trimming left V 0 bases short and J 4 bases short, with 18 bases between. Germline V gene data show CDR1 as MGHRA and CDR2 as YSYEKL. The CDR3 has 17 amino acids. The CDR3 here is CASSQDDWSPVGTEAFF. Written as DNA, the CDR3 is TGCGCCAGCAGCCAAGATGATTGGAGCCCCGTGGGCACTGAAGCTTTCTTT.

The V call is TRBV6-4, the J call TRBJ2-1; no clear D. Trimming pared 2 bases from V and 7 bases from J, leaving 12 bases between. The CDR3 runs 14 residues. Per germline, CDR1 MRHNA and CDR2 SNTAGT. The CDR3 region is CASSDRGDLNEQFF. DNA for the CDR3: TGTGCCAGCAGTGACCGCGGTGATTTGAATGAGCAGTTCTTC.

This clone has just a few counts. The chain employs TRBV27 and TRBJ1-2, with D possibly TRBD1 on 5 matching bases. Looked up from germline, CDR1 is MNHEY and CDR2 is SMNVEV (reference sequence). CDR3 length: 14 residues. Between the trimmed V and J ends, which lost 6 bases and 2 bases, there was a span of 13 bases. CDR3 sequence reads: CASSWGGTNYGYTF. The DNA of the CDR3 is TGTGCCAGCAGCTGGGGAGGGACGAACTATGGCTACACCTTC.

The chain has TRBV18 and TRBJ1-5; D ambiguous. The length of the CDR3 is 15 residues. V lost 2 bases to trimming and J lost 5 bases, with 13 bases between them. Germline values: CDR1 KGHSH, CDR2 LQKENI. The CDR3 protein is CASSPLGLGDQPQHF. The CDR3 nucleotides are TGTGCCAGCTCACCATTGGGCCTGGGCGATCAGCCCCAGCATTTT.

The V call is TRBV7-9, the J call TRBJ2-5; possibly TRBD2 for D (5 bases). V lost 6 bases to trimming and J lost 2 bases, with 16 bases between them. CDR1 and CDR2 from the germline V gene are SEHNR and FQNEAQ (reference sequence). The CDR3 has 15 residues. This CDR3 reads CASRPVLERQETQYF. The DNA for the CDR3 is TGTGCCAGCAGACCAGTTCTAGAGCGGCAAGAGACCCAGTACTTC.

CDR3 sequence (DNA): TGTGCCAGCAGCTCTAGGCGTGGGGGCTTGAATGAGCAGTTCTTC. Its protein is CASSSRRGGLNEQFF. V and J are TRBV7-9 and TRBJ2-1, with a weak D call TRBD1 (6 bases). The germline V gene has CDR1 SEHNR and CDR2 FQNEAQ (reference sequence). The CDR3 contains 15 residues. Trimming took off 4 bases at V and 7 bases at J, with 17 bases between the two ends.

This clone turned up a few times. Other DNA sequences within the sample encode an identical CDR3. The chain joins TRBV6-5 to TRBJ2-7, with D perhaps TRBD1 (5 bases). Per germline, CDR1 MNHEY and CDR2 SVGAGI. V lost 0 bases, J lost 0 bases, and 6 bases lay in between. The CDR3 has 14 amino acids. CDR3 in DNA: TGTGCCAGCAGTTACTCGACAGTCTCCTACGAGCAGTACTTC. Translating gives CASSYSTVSYEQYF.

The chain joins TRBV14 to TRBJ1-2; possibly TRBD1 for D (5 bases). This CDR3 is 16 amino acids long. CDR1 and CDR2 (germline): SGHDN, FVKESK. The germline V and J ends were trimmed by 5 bases and 2 bases, with 18 bases remaining between them. DNA for the CDR3: TGTGCCAGCAGCACCCTGCGTGGACAATCGAACTATGGCTACACCTTC. This translates into CASSTLRGQSNYGYTF. Combining the CDR3 with reference TRBV14 and TRBJ1-2 gives the whole variable domain EAGVTQFPSHSVIEKGQTVTLRCDPISGHDNLYWYRRVMGKEIKFLLHFVKESKQDESGMPNNRFLAERTGGTYSTLKVQPAELEDSGVYFCASSTLRGQSNYGYTFGSGTRLTVV.

This clone was observed a few times. The CDR3 spells CASSARTSGGTDTQYF. The CDR3 DNA sequence: TGTGCCAGCAGCGCTCGGACTAGCGGGGGAACAGATACGCAGTATTTT. The genes are TRBV5-4 and TRBJ2-3, with 13 bases aligning to TRBD2. V was clipped by 4 bases and J by 3 bases; unmatched bases: 5. The germline V gene has CDR1 SGHNT and CDR2 YYREEE (reference sequence). The CDR3 sequence is 16 residues long.

The rearrangement joins TRBV30 to TRBJ2-3; D possibly corresponds to TRBD2 (5 bases). In germline, CDR1 is GTSNPN, CDR2 SVGIG (reference sequence). The CDR3 is 14 residues long. Trimming left V 0 bases short and J 11 bases short, with 18 bases between. The CDR3 loop is CAWSVLPADYKQYF. The CDR3 coding sequence is TGTGCCTGGAGTGTACTCCCAGCTGACTACAAGCAGTATTTT.

This clone was recorded a few times. The chain combines TRBV28 with TRBJ2-7, with TRBD1 matching 10 bases. Germline assignment: CDR1 MDHEN and CDR2 SYDVKM. With V trimmed by 4 bases and J by 5 bases, 8 bases remained unmatched. The CDR3 is 15 residues long. The CDR3 is CASSSRQGAEDEQYF. CDR3 nucleotides: TGTGCCAGCAGTTCACGACAGGGGGCAGAGGACGAGCAGTACTTC.

This clone has more than one count but fewer than ten. The V and J genes are TRBV19 and TRBJ1-4; D is unresolved. The CDR3 is 14 amino acids. Germline V gene sequence: CDR1 LNHDA, CDR2 SQIVND (reference sequence). Trimming took off 2 bases at V and 4 bases at J, with 8 bases between the two ends. The CDR3 DNA sequence: TGTGCCAGTAGTATAACTGGGCTTAATGAAAAACTGTTTTTT. Amino acid sequence: CASSITGLNEKLFF.